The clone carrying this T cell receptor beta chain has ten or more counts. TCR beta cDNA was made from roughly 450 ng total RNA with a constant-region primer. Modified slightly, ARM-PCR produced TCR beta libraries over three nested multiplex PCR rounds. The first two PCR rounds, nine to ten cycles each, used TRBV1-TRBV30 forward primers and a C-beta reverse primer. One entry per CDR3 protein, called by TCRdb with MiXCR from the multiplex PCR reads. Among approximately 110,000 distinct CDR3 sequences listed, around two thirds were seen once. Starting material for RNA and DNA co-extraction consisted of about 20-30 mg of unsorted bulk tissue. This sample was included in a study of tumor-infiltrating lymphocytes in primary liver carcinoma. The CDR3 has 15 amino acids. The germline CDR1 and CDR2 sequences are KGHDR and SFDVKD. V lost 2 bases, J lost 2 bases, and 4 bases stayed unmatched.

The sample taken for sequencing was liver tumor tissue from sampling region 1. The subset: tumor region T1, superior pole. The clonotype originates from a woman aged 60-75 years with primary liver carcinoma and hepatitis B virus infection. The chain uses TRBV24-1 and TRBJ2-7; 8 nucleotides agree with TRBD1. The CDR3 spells CATSDSRTGTYEQYF. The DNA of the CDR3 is TGTGCCACCAGTGATTCGAGGACAGGGACCTACGAGCAGTACTTC.